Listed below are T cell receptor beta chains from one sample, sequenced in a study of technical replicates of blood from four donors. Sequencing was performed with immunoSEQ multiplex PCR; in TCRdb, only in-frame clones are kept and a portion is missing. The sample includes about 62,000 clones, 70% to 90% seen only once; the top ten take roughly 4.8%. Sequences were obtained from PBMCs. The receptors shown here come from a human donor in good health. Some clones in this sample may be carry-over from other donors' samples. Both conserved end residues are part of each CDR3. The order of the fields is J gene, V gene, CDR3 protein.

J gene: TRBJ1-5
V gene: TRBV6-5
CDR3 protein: CASSTDRQQPQHF

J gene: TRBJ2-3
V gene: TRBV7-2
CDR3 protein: CASSPPSGVDTQYF

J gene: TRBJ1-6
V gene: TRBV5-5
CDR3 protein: CASSLFTARRVSPLHF

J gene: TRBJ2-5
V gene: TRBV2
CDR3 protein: CASRPDSKETQYF

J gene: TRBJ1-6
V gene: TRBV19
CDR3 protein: CASSRGDSHNSPLHF

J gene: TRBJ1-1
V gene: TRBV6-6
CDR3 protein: CASSLLQTGRGTEAFF

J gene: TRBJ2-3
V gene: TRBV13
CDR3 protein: CASSPGGTDTQYF

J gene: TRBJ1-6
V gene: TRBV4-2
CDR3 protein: CASSQDRSSYNSPLHF

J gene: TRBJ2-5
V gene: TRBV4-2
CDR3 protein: CASSQGHRGALGETQYF

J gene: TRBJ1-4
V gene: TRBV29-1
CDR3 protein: CSVPGQGGEKLFF

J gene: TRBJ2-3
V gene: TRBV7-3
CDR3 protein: CASSPGQGGTDTQYF

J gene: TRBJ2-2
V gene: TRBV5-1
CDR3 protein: CASSWMTGITGELFF

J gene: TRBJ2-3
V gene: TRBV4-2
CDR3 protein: CASSQENSFTDTQYF

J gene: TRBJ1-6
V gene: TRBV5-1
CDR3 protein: CASSQTQGNNSPLHF

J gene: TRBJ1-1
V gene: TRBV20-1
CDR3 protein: CSASTDIRPFF

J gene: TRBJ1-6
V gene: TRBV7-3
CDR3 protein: CASSLSSNSPLHF

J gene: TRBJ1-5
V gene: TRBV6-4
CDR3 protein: CASSDRDRRFQPQHF

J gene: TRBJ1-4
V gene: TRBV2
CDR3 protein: CASGQGFEKLFF

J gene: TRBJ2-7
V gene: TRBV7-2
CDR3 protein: CASSLVAGGPGFYEQYF

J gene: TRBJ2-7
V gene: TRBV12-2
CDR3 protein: CASRLESLFYEQYF

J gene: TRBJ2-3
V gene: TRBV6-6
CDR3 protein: CASNPGYTDTQYF

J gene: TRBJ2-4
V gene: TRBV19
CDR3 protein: CASSIDLTGILAKNIQYF

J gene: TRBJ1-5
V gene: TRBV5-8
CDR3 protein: CASSLGARTLNQPQHF

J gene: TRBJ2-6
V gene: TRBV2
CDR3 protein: CASSGYRVGGANVLTF

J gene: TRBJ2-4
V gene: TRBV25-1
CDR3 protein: CASMGLSGIQYF

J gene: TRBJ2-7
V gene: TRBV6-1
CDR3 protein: CASSEPGLVSYEQYF

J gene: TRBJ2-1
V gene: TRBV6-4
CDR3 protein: CASSDGPAGGNNEQFF

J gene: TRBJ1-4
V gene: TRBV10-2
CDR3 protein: CASSGGMDEKLFF

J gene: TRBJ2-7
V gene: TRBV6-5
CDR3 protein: CASRLRFDTGEQYF

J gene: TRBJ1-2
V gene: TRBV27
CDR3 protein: CASSLMTGTGQTGYTF

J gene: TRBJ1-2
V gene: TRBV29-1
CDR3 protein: CSVDSTRQTGYGYTF

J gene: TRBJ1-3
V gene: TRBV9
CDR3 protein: CASSGRKEGRGGNTIYF

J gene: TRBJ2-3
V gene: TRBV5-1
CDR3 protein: CASSLGLADTSTDTQYF

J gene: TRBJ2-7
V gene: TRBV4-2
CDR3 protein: CASGRQGREQYF

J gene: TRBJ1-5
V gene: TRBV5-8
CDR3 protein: CASSLGPRAQPQHF

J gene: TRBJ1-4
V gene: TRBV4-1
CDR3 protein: CASSQGGPAGGGGRKLFF

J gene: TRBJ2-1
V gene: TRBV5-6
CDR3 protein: CASSSAGLAGGDEQFF

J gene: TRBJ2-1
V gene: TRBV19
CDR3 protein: CASSIWGLAGAEQFF

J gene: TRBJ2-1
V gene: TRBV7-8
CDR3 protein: CASSTGLAGDEFF

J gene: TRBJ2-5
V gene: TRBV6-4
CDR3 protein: CASSGGGFQETQYF

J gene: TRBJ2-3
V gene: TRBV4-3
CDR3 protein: CASSRGTSGSADTQYF